A single sample is the source of the 17 T cell receptor beta chains below, sequenced in a study of cytomegalovirus exposure and HLA in healthy donors. It was with 60 Vbeta and 13 Jbeta primers that the PCR ran. Here immunoSEQ multiplex PCR was the method, and the copy in TCRdb shows in-frame clones only, minus some. The data hold approximately 200,000 clones, with roughly 77% observed a single time. Input material: PBMCs. These receptors all stem from a man aged 25 to 40 in good health and CMV-seropositive.

The CDR3 reads CASSRDRDTGELFF. The CDR3 DNA sequence: TGTGCCAGCAGCCGGGACAGAGACACCGGGGAGCTGTTTTTT. The J gene is TRBJ2-2, the V gene TRBV11-3; 7 nucleotides match TRBD1. Per germline, CDR1 SGHNT and CDR2 YENEEA. There are 14 residues in the CDR3. V gave up 5 bases and J gave up 3 bases; unmatched junction bases: 3. The full variable domain, with the rest looked up from reference TRBV11-3 and TRBJ2-2, is EAGVVQSPRYKIIEKKQPVAFWCNPISGHNTLYWYLQNLGQGPELLIRYENEEAVDDSQLPKDRFSAERLKGVDSTLKIQPAELGDSAVYLCASSRDRDTGELFFGEGSRLTVL.

The CDR3 protein is CASSLGSLAEETQYF. DNA for the CDR3: TGCGCCAGCAGCTTGGGAAGTCTAGCGGAAGAGACCCAGTACTTC. The chain uses TRBV5-1 and TRBJ2-5, with 7 bases fitting TRBD2. With 0 bases clipped from V and 3 bases from J, the junction kept 5 bases outside the gene matches. Germline V gene sequence: CDR1 SGHRS, CDR2 YFSETQ. The CDR3 is 15 amino acids.

The V and J genes are TRBV4-2 and TRBJ1-3; D is perhaps TRBD1 (6 bases). The CDR3 loop spans 14 amino acids. Trimming removed 3 bases at V and 3 bases at J, with 9 bases between. Germline values: CDR1 LGHNA, CDR2 YNFKEQ. CDR3 nucleotides: TGTGCCAGCAGCCACAGGGGCAGTGGAAACACCATATATTTT. It yields the protein CASSHRGSGNTIYF.

This sequence joins TRBV4-3 and TRBJ1-1, with D perhaps TRBD1 (5 bases). Deletions cut 0 bases from V and 10 bases from J, with 18 bases between. This CDR3 comprises 15 residues. Germline V gene sequence: CDR1 LGHNA, CDR2 YSLEER. The CDR3 nucleotides are TGCGCCAGCAGCCAAGATATTAGGCAGGGCTTCGGAGCTTTCTTT. Its protein product is CASSQDIRQGFGAFF.

This chain connects TRBV4-1 to TRBJ2-1; D is unresolved. The CDR3 has 12 residues. The germline V gene encodes CDR1 MGHRA and CDR2 YSYEKL. Trimming left V 3 bases short and J 9 bases short, with 9 bases between. The CDR3 DNA sequence: TGCGCCAGCAGCCATACCCTAGGTGAGCAGTTCTTC. It encodes CASSHTLGEQFF.

The CDR3 nucleotides read TGTGCCAGCAGTGTCGGAGGGGCGTACACTGAAGCTTTCTTT. Protein sequence: CASSVGGAYTEAFF. The chain couples TRBV27 to TRBJ1-1; tentatively, D is TRBD1 (5 bases). Germline V lookup: CDR1 MNHEY, CDR2 SMNVEV (reference sequence). This CDR3 spans 14 amino acids. The V gene lost 5 bases and the J gene lost 3 bases, with 13 bases spanning the gap.

This clone was detected once. The CDR3, as DNA: TGTGCCAGCAGAGCGGGTGGGAGCACAGATACGCAGTATTTT. The encoded protein is CASRAGGSTDTQYF. The V and J genes are TRBV27 and TRBJ2-3, with TRBD2 as a possible D gene (6 bases). The germline gives CDR1 MNHEY, CDR2 SMNVEV (reference sequence). The CDR3 extends over 14 amino acids. V lost 6 bases and J lost 0, with 10 bases in between.

The rearrangement uses TRBV9 and TRBJ2-3; D uncertain. CDR3 length equals 14 residues. Germline V gene data show CDR1 as SGDLS and CDR2 as YYNGEE. With 4 bases removed from V and 4 bases from J, the gap between germline ends came to 13 bases. Here the CDR3 reads CASSSRRSPDTQYF. Here the CDR3 DNA reads TGTGCCAGCAGCTCTAGAAGGAGCCCAGATACGCAGTATTTT. The full variable domain, rest sourced from reference TRBV9 and TRBJ2-3, is DSGVTQTPKHLITATGQRVTLRCSPRSGDLSVYWYQQSLDQGLQFLIQYYNGEERAKGNILERFSAQQFPDLHSELNLSSLELGDSALYFCASSSRRSPDTQYFGPGTRLTVL.

This clone was counted only a few times. Germline and junction disagree at one end, which may indicate a read error. The CDR3 reads CASSLDYSSEQYF. Here the CDR3 DNA reads TGTGCCAGCAGCTTAGACTACTCCTCCGAGCAGTACTTC. The rearrangement links TRBV7-3 to TRBJ2-7; maybe TRBD2 (5 bases). Germline CDR1 is SGHTA and CDR2 is FQGTGA. This CDR3 region has 13 residues.

The chain links TRBV5-4 to TRBJ1-2; D is uncertain. CDR1 and CDR2 from the germline V gene are SGHNT and YYREEE (reference sequence). V lost 0 bases and J 8 bases, leaving 8 bases between the germline ends. The CDR3 covers 12 residues. The CDR3, as DNA: TGTGCCAGCAGCTTGGCCAACGGGGGCTACACCTTC. This sequence encodes CASSLANGGYTF.

The chain links TRBV5-3 to TRBJ2-3, with a possible D match to TRBD1 (5 bases). TRBV5-3 is an ORF, with its function uncertain. Trimming removed 0 bases at V and 6 bases at J, with 17 bases between. CDR3 length equals 16 residues. The CDR3 sequence is CARSLGWGRGSDTQYF. The DNA of the CDR3 is TGTGCCAGAAGCTTGGGTTGGGGTAGGGGATCGGATACGCAGTATTTT.

The V call is TRBV11-3, the J call TRBJ2-2; 7 bases align to TRBD1. J was trimmed by 0 bases and V by 5 bases; bases with no gene match: 6. The CDR3 runs to 16 residues. Germline CDR1 and CDR2: SGHNT and YENEEA. The CDR3 DNA is TGTGCCAGCAGCCGATCGGGACAGCCGAACACCGGGGAGCTGTTTTTT. Its protein is CASSRSGQPNTGELFF.

The rearrangement uses TRBV5-4 and TRBJ2-6; D perhaps matches TRBD1 (5 bases). The CDR3 is made up of 17 amino acids. Trimming pared 1 base from V and 1 base from J, leaving 12 bases between. Germline loops: CDR1 SGHNT, CDR2 YYREEE (reference sequence). Here the CDR3 reads CASSLSAGSSGANVLTF. DNA of the CDR3: TGTGCCAGCAGCTTGAGTGCAGGGTCGTCTGGGGCCAACGTCCTGACTTTC.

The chain uses TRBV7-2 and TRBJ2-3, with 9 bases lining up with TRBD1. Per germline, CDR1 SGHTA and CDR2 FQGNSA. The CDR3 consists of 15 residues. V shed 5 bases and J 3 bases; nucleotides not matched to a gene: 6. The DNA for the CDR3 is TGTGCCAGCAGCCAACAGGGGGCGCCGACAGATACGCAGTATTTT. Protein product: CASSQQGAPTDTQYF.

This chain connects TRBV19 to TRBJ1-1, with D tentatively TRBD1 (5 bases). This CDR3 comprises 13 residues. Germline V gene data show CDR1 as LNHDA and CDR2 as SQIVND (reference sequence). Trimming stripped 10 bases from V and 7 bases from J, with 19 bases between. The DNA of the CDR3 is TGTGCCACCTCATTACGACATACAGGTGAAGCTTTCTTT. It specifies CATSLRHTGEAFF.

V usage is TRBV27 and J usage is TRBJ2-5; TRBD2 is a possible D gene (6 bases). In germline, CDR1 is MNHEY, CDR2 SMNVEV (reference sequence). V was trimmed by 5 bases and J by 5 bases, leaving 12 bases between them. CDR3 length: 13 residues. The CDR3 coding sequence is TGTGCCAGCAGTCCCGGGACTGGGGAGACCCAGTACTTC. Protein product: CASSPGTGETQYF.

The J gene is TRBJ1-1, the V gene TRBV6-6; 8 nucleotides match TRBD1. V trimming: 2 bases; J trimming: 1 base; junction bases outside the gene matches: 6. From germline, CDR1 is MNHNY and CDR2 SVGAGI (reference sequence). CDR3 length equals 16 residues. CDR3 nucleotides: TGTGCCAGCAGTTACCCTTTGGACAGGGCGAACACTGAAGCTTTCTTT. Its translation is CASSYPLDRANTEAFF.